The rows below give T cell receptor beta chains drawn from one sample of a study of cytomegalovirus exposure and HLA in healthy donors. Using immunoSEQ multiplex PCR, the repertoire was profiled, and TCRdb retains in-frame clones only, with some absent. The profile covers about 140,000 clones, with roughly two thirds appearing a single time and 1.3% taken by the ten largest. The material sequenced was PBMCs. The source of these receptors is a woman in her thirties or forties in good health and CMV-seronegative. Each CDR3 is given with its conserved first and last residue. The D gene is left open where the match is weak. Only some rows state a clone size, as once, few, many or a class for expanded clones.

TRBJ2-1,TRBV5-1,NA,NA,TGCGCCAGCAGCCGGAGCTCCTACAATGAGCAGTTCTTC,CASSRSSYNEQFF
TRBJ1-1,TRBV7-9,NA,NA,TGTGCCAGCAGCCCGAAATCACGGGGGAACACTGAAGCTTTCTTT,CASSPKSRGNTEAFF
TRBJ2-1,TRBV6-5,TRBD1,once,TGTGCCAGCAGTTACGCACCCGGGACAGGATACAATGAGCAGTTCTTC,CASSYAPGTGYNEQFF
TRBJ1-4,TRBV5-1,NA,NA,TGCGCCAGCAGCTTGGGTTCGGCTAATGAAAAACTGTTTTTT,CASSLGSANEKLFF
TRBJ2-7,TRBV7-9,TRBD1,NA,TGTGCCAGCAGCTCTCAGACTCACCAGGGGGCCGTTCACTACGAGCAGTACTTC,CASSSQTHQGAVHYEQYF
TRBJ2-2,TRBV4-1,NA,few,TGCGCCAGCAGCCAAGCCAATCTTGTCGGCACCGGGGAGCTGTTTTTT,CASSQANLVGTGELFF
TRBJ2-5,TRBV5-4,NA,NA,TGTGCCAGCAGCTTATGGGGGGGCAGCGAGACCCAGTACTTC,CASSLWGGSETQYF
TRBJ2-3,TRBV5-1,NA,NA,TGCGCCAGCAGCTGGACAGTAACAGATACGCAGTATTTT,CASSWTVTDTQYF
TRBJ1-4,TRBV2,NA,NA,TGTGCCAGCAGTTATGAGTTAGATACCTCAAATGAAAAACTGTTTTTT,CASSYELDTSNEKLFF
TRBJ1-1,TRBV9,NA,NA,TGTGCCAGCAACCCCGCGGACATGAACACTGAAGCTTTCTTT,CASNPADMNTEAFF
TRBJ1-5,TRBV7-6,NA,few,TGTGCCAGCAGCCCCGGGCGAGGGATTTTATTGCCCCAGCATTTT,CASSPGRGILLPQHF
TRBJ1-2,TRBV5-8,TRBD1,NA,TGTGCCAGCAGCAAAGTAAGGGGGCGCGGAGGCTACACCTTC,CASSKVRGRGGYTF
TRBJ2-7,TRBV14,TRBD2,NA,TGTGCCAGCAGGAATAGCGGGGGCAACACCTACGAGCAGTACTTC,CASRNSGGNTYEQYF